The clone carrying this T cell receptor beta chain was detected only a few times. The target antigen is unknown. Of the isolated RNA, all was reverse transcribed, and so the sequenced material was expressed TCRB transcripts. TCRdb keeps only in-frame clones here, not all; method: immunoSEQ multiplex PCR. The sample lists 250,000 to 300,000 clones, 8% seen once, with about 0.93% in the top ten. The germline V gene encodes CDR1 MDHEN and CDR2 SYDVKM. The germline V and J ends were trimmed by 3 bases and 4 bases, with 9 bases remaining between them. CDR3 length equals 13 residues. Each sorted population was over 98% pure. The record originates from a study of beta chain features in type 1 diabetes. Looking at the study overall: The number of sorted cells examined across all samples was some 100 million. The study, taken as a whole, reports: Insertions at VDJ junctions were less frequent in type 1 diabetes patients. These patients also deleted more nucleotides at the same junctions.

The receptor comes from a woman aged 18-29 years in good health. The specimen sequenced was central memory CD4+ T cells from blood. This sequence joins TRBV28 and TRBJ1-2; D is unclear. CDR3 DNA sequence: TGTGCCAGCAGTTTTAGTCGACTCTATGGCTACACCTTC. Protein sequence: CASSFSRLYGYTF.